The rows below give T cell receptor beta chains drawn from one sample of a study of T cells in pancreatic ductal adenocarcinoma. Measured with immunoSEQ multiplex PCR; TCRdb has only the in-frame clones, and not every one. The top ten clones hold roughly 3% of a sample with over 90,000 clones, roughly 96% of them seen once. The material sequenced was PBMCs. These TCRs come from a human donor with pancreatic ductal adenocarcinoma. CDR3s include the opening cysteine and the closing phenylalanine or tryptophan. Each record gives: clone size, J gene, D gene, V gene, CDR3 DNA, CDR3 protein. The D gene is left open where the match is weak. Rows may omit the clone size; those that give it use once, few, many or a size class.

NA,TRBJ1-1,NA,TRBV5-1,TGCGCCAGCAGCTTGGACGGAGGGAGCACTGAAGCTTTCTTT,CASSLDGGSTEAFF
NA,TRBJ2-7,TRBD2,TRBV28,TGTGCCAGCAGTTTTCGCCTAGCGGGGCTTCTTACCTACGAGCAGTACTTC,CASSFRLAGLLTYEQYF
NA,TRBJ2-7,TRBD1,TRBV18,TGTGCCAGCTCACGGACAGGGAACTCTTACGAGCAGTACTTC,CASSRTGNSYEQYF
NA,TRBJ1-5,TRBD1,TRBV28,TGTGCCAGCAGGACACCGGGACAGGGAAGTCAGCCCCAGCATTTT,CASRTPGQGSQPQHF
NA,TRBJ1-1,NA,TRBV6-1,TGTGCCGCCGCCGGGGGGGCCGAAGCTTTCTTT,CAAAGGAEAFF
NA,TRBJ2-3,NA,TRBV5-5,TGTGCCAGCAGGTCCTTATTCGGGGATACGCAGTATTTT,CASRSLFGDTQYF
NA,TRBJ2-7,NA,TRBV6-5,TGTGCCAGCAGTCAGGGGACCACCTACGAGCAGTACTTC,CASSQGTTYEQYF
NA,TRBJ2-7,NA,TRBV11-2,TGTGCCAGCAGCTTAGTGGCCAGGGGTCACGAGCAGTACTTC,CASSLVARGHEQYF
NA,TRBJ2-1,NA,TRBV27,TGTGCCAGCAGTTCCCTAAGAAATGAGCAGTTCTTC,CASSSLRNEQFF
once,TRBJ2-3,NA,TRBV7-9,TGTGCCAGCAGCTCACGAGGTCCAGATACGCAGTATTTT,CASSSRGPDTQYF
once,TRBJ2-7,NA,TRBV1,TGCACCAGCAGCCAAGACCCGGGACTCTCCTACGAGCAGTACTTC,CTSSQDPGLSYEQYF
NA,TRBJ2-6,NA,TRBV9,TGTGCCAGCAGCGCCCCGTGGGCCAACGTCCTGACTTTC,CASSAPWANVLTF
NA,TRBJ2-3,NA,TRBV7-2,TGTGCCAGCAGCTTAGATTTCACGGGGACAGATACGCAGTATTTT,CASSLDFTGTDTQYF